This is a list of T cell receptor beta chains from one sample in a study of T-cell reconstitution after alpha-beta-depleted transplantation in children. TCRdb ran MiXCR on the PCR reads and lists one entry per CDR3 protein. The sample holds about 640,000 distinct CDR3 sequences; around 16% are singletons and the top ten take 0.85% to 1.3%. Sequenced material: PBMCs from the stem cell graft donor, taken from the stem cell graft. These TCRs come from a human donor who donated a stem cell graft to a child with acute myeloid leukemia. Each CDR3 is given with its conserved first and last residue. The D gene is left open where the match is weak. The size entry is marked missing in some rows and otherwise reads once, few, many or a size class.

few,TRBV4-2,TRBJ1-1,.,TGTGCCAGCAGCCCACAGGAGGGGGGCGCGACTGAAGCTTTCTTT,CASSPQEGGATEAFF
.,TRBV20-1,TRBJ2-2,.,TGCAGTGCTTACAGCACCGGGGAGCTGTTTTTT,CSAYSTGELFF
many,TRBV20-1,TRBJ2-1,TRBD1,TGCAGTGCTGTCGACAGGGCCTACCTTCGGGGTGAGCAGTTCTTC,CSAVDRAYLRGEQFF
.,TRBV20-1,TRBJ1-3,TRBD1,TGCAGTGCTATGGGACAGGGGGCCCATACCTCTGGAAACACCATATATTTT,CSAMGQGAHTSGNTIYF
.,TRBV4-1,TRBJ2-5,.,TGCGCCAGCAGCCAAGTGACAGAGGGGGAGACCCTGTACTTC,CASSQVTEGETLYF
many,TRBV20-1,TRBJ1-5,.,TGCAGTGCTAGAGATTCGAGGATAGGGGTCCCCGATCAGCCCCAGCATTTT,CSARDSRIGVPDQPQHF
.,TRBV20-1,TRBJ2-3,TRBD2,TGCAGCCCACACCCCCCCCTGGGGCGGGGGGTTGGCACAGATACGCAGTATTTT,CSPHPPLGRGVGTDTQYF
once,TRBV29-1,TRBJ2-7,TRBD1,TGCAGCGTGACACCGGGACAGGGGGCGAGGGAGCAGTACTTC,CSVTPGQGAREQYF
many,TRBV7-9,TRBJ2-1,.,TGTGCCAGCAGAGGGGGGAATGAGCAGTTCTTC,CASRGGNEQFF
few,TRBV5-1,TRBJ1-1,.,TGCGCCAGCAAGTGGACAGTTATGGAAACTGAAGCTTTCTTT,CASKWTVMETEAFF
.,TRBV7-3,TRBJ2-1,.,TGTGCCAGCAGCCCGGGGGTGGGGGCCATAGATGAGCAGTTCTTC,CASSPGVGAIDEQFF
many,TRBV20-1,TRBJ1-6,.,TGCAGTGCTAGAGATGTAACGGGGGGCAGGAATTCACCCCTCCACTTT,CSARDVTGGRNSPLHF
.,TRBV4-3,TRBJ1-2,TRBD1,TGCGCCAGCAGCCCGACAGGGGAGGCTTTCTATGGCTACACCTTC,CASSPTGEAFYGYTF
many,TRBV12-3/TRBV12-4,TRBJ2-1,.,TGTGCCAGCAGCCAGAGGGGGTTGGATGAGCAGTTCTTC,CASSQRGLDEQFF
.,TRBV5-1,TRBJ2-5,.,TGCGCCAGCAGCTTGGCCAAGGTTAGGGGGATTCAAGAGACCCAGTACTTC,CASSLAKVRGIQETQYF
.,TRBV5-5,TRBJ2-7,.,TGTGCCAGCAGCCCCGGGCCCCCCTGCGAGCAGTACTTC,CASSPGPPCEQYF
many,TRBV7-2,TRBJ2-5,.,TGTGCCAGCAGCTTAGACGGCAGTAGGGGACAAGAGACCCAGTACTTC,CASSLDGSRGQETQYF
many,TRBV12-3/TRBV12-4,TRBJ2-1,.,TGTGCCAGCAGTGTATATTGGAAAAGGGATGAGCAGTTCTTC,CASSVYWKRDEQFF
many,TRBV12-3/TRBV12-4,TRBJ1-6,TRBD1,TGTGCCAGCAGTGCGGGACAGGGGAAAAATAATTCACCCCTCCACTTT,CASSAGQGKNNSPLHF
few,TRBV6-5,TRBJ1-4,TRBD1,TGTGCCAGCAGTTACGGGGGACAGGATGAAAAACTGTTTTTT,CASSYGGQDEKLFF
many,TRBV20-1,TRBJ1-5,TRBD1,TGCAGTTTGGGGAAGAGGGGGCTCAATCAGCCCCAGCATTTT,CSLGKRGLNQPQHF
many,TRBV20-1,TRBJ1-5,.,TGCAGTGCTAGAGGGGGAATTGGGGGAAGCAATCAGCCCCAGCATTTT,CSARGGIGGSNQPQHF
.,TRBV7-9,TRBJ2-3,.,TGTGCCAGCAGGAAGAACACAGATACGCAGTATTTT,CASRKNTDTQYF